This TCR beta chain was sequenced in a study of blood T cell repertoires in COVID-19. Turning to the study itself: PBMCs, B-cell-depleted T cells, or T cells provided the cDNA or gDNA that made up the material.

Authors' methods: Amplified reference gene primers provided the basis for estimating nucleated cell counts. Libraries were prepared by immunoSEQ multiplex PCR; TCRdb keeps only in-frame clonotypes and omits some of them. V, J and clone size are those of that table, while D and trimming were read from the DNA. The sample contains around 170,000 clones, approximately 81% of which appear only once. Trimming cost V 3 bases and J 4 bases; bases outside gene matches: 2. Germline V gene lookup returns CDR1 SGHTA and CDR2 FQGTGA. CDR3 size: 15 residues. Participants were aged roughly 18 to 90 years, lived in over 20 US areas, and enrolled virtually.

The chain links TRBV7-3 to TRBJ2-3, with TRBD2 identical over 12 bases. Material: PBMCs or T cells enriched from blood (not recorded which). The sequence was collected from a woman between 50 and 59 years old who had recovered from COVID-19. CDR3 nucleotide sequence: TGTGCCAGCAGCTTGACTAGCGGGAGTGCAGATACGCAGTATTTT. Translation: CASSLTSGSADTQYF. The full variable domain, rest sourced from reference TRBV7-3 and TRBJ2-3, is GAGVSQTPSNKVTEKGKYVELRCDPISGHTALYWYRQSLGQGPEFLIYFQGTGAADDSGLPNDRFFAVRPEGSVSTLKIQRTERGDSAVYLCASSLTSGSADTQYFGPGTRLTVL.